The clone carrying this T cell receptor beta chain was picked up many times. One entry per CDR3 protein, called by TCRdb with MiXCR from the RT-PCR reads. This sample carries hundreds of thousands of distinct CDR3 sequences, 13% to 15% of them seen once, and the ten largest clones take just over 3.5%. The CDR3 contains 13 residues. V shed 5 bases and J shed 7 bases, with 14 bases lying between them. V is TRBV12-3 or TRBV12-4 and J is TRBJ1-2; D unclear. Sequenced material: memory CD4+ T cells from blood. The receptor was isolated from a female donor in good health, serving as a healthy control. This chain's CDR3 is CASSPDLGGGYTF. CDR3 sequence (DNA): TGTGCCAGCAGTCCTGATCTCGGTGGTGGCTACACCTTC.